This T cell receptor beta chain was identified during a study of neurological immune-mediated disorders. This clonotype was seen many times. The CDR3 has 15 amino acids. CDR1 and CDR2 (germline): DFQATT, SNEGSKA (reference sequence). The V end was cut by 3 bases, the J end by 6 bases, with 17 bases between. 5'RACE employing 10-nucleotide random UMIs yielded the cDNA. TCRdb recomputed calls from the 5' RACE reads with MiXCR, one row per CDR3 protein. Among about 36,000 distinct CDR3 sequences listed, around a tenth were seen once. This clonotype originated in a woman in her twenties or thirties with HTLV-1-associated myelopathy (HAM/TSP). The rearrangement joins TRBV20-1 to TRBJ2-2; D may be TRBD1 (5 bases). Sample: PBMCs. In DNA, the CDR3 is TGCAGTGCTAGTCAAGGGGCTAATTTCGCCGGGGAGCTGTTTTTT. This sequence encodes CSASQGANFAGELFF.